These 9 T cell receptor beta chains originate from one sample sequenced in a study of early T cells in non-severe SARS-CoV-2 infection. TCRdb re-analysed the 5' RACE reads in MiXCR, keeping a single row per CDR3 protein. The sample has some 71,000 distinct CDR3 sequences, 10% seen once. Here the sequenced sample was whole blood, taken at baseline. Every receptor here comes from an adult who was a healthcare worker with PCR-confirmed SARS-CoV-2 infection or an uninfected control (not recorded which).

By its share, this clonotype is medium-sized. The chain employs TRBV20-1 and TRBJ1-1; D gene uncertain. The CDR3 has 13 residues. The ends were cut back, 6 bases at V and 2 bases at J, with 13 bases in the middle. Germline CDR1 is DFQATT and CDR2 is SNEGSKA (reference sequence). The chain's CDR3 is CSANDGGNTEAFF. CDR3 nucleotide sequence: TGCAGTGCCAATGACGGAGGTAACACTGAAGCTTTCTTT.

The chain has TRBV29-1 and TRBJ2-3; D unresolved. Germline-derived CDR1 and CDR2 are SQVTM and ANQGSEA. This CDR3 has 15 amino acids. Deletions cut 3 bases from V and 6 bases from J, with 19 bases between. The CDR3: CSVDGSTGVGDTQYF. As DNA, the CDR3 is TGCAGCGTTGATGGGTCAACCGGAGTTGGGGATACGCAGTATTTT.

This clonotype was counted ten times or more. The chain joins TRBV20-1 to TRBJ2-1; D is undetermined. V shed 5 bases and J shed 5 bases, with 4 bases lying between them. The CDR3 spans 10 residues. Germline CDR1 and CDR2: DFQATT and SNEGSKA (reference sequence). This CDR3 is CSAGHNEQFF. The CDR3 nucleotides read TGCAGTGCTGGGCACAATGAGCAGTTCTTC.

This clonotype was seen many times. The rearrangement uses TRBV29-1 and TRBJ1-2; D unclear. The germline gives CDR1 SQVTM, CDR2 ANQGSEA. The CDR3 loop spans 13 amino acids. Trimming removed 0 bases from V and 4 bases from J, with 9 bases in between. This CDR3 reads CSVEDPRSYGYTF. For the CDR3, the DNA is TGCAGCGTTGAAGATCCCAGGAGCTATGGCTACACCTTC.

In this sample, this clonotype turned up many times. CDR3 region: CASSFYSPGPPPAKNIQYF. The DNA of the CDR3 is TGTGCCAGCAGTTTTTACTCTCCGGGACCGCCCCCCGCCAAAAACATTCAGTACTTC. This chain links TRBV27 with TRBJ2-4; D possibly matches TRBD1 or TRBD2 (5 bases each). With 3 bases removed from V and 1 base from J, the gap between germline ends came to 22 bases. CDR3 size: 19 residues. Germline-derived CDR1 and CDR2 are MNHEY and SMNVEV (reference sequence).

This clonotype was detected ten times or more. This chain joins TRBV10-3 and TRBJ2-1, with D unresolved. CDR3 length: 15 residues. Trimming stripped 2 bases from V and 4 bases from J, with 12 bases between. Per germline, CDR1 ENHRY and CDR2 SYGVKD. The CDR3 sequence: CAISEGSQKYNEQFF. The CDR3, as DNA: TGTGCCATCAGTGAGGGCAGCCAAAAATACAATGAGCAGTTCTTC.

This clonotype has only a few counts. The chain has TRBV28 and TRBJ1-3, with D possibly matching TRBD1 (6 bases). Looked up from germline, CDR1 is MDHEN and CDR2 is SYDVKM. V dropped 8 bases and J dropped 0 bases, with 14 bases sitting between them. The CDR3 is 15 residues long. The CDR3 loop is CASAGHHYSGNTIYF. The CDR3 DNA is TGTGCCAGCGCGGGACACCACTACTCTGGAAACACCATATATTTT.

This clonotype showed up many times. CDR3: CASSGGSQPGNEQFF. The CDR3 coding sequence is TGTGCCAGCAGCGGCGGTTCTCAGCCGGGGAATGAGCAGTTCTTC. V and J are TRBV11-3 and TRBJ2-1; the D gene is possibly TRBD2 (5 bases). Between the trimmed V and J ends, which lost 5 bases and 7 bases, there was a span of 18 bases. The CDR3 is made up of 15 amino acids. The germline gives CDR1 SGHNT, CDR2 YENEEA.

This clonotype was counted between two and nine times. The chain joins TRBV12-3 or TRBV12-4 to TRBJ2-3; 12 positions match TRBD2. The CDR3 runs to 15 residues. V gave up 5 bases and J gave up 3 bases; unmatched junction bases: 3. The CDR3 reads CASSKLAGGTDTQYF. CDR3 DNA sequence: TGTGCCAGCAGTAAGCTAGCGGGAGGGACAGATACGCAGTATTTT.